A single sample gave rise to the 5 T cell receptor beta chains below, sequenced in a study of cytomegalovirus exposure and HLA in healthy donors. PCR primers comprised 60 Vbeta and 13 Jbeta primers. Profiling relied on immunoSEQ multiplex PCR, and the TCRdb table lists in-frame clones only, not all of them. The data hold about 94,000 clones, with roughly 77% observed a single time. Sequencing used PBMCs. These receptors were obtained from a human donor in good health.

The chain's CDR3 is CASSFTRGTNEKLFF. The DNA of the CDR3 is TGTGCCAGCAGCTTTACCAGGGGAACTAATGAAAAACTGTTTTTT. The chain carries TRBV14 and TRBJ1-4; weak D call: TRBD1 (6 bases). Trimming removed 5 bases from V and 1 base from J, with 11 bases in between. This CDR3 spans 15 amino acids. The germline V gene encodes CDR1 SGHDN and CDR2 FVKESK.

As DNA, the CDR3 is TGTGCCAGCAGCTTAGGGGGGGGGTACAATGAGCAGTTCTTC. The encoded protein is CASSLGGGYNEQFF. The rearrangement links TRBV7-2 to TRBJ2-1, with 7 positions matching TRBD2. Germline loops: CDR1 SGHTA, CDR2 FQGNSA. V lost 1 base to trimming and J lost 4 bases; unmatched junction nucleotides: 1. This CDR3 spans 14 amino acids. Based on the CDR3 plus reference TRBV7-2 and TRBJ2-1, the full variable domain is GAGVSQSPSNKVTEKGKDVELRCDPISGHTALYWYRQSLGQGLEFLIYFQGNSAPDKSGLPSDRFSAERTGGSVSTLTIQRTQQEDSAVYLCASSLGGGYNEQFFGPGTRLTVL.

The chain uses TRBV7-9 and TRBJ1-6, with D unresolved. This CDR3 contains 15 residues. V was clipped by 5 bases and J by 7 bases, with 15 bases between them. In germline, CDR1 is SEHNR, CDR2 FQNEAQ (reference sequence). The CDR3 nucleotides are TGTGCCAGCAGCCGCGATTCACGAGGGAATTCACCCCTCCACTTT. It yields the protein CASSRDSRGNSPLHF.

The chain couples TRBV9 to TRBJ2-2, with no clear D. The CDR3 totals 12 residues. The ends were cut back, 0 bases at V and 7 bases at J, with 4 bases in the middle. The germline gives CDR1 SGDLS, CDR2 YYNGEE. DNA of the CDR3: TGTGCCAGCAGCGTAGCCATCGGGGAGCTGTTTTTT. Translating it yields CASSVAIGELFF.

The chain couples TRBV7-2 to TRBJ2-7, with D uncertain. From germline, CDR1 is SGHTA and CDR2 FQGNSA. The CDR3 totals 12 residues. Trimming removed 5 bases at V and 3 bases at J, with 8 bases between. The CDR3 spells CASSPNFYEQYF. DNA for the CDR3: TGTGCCAGCAGCCCAAACTTCTACGAGCAGTACTTC.